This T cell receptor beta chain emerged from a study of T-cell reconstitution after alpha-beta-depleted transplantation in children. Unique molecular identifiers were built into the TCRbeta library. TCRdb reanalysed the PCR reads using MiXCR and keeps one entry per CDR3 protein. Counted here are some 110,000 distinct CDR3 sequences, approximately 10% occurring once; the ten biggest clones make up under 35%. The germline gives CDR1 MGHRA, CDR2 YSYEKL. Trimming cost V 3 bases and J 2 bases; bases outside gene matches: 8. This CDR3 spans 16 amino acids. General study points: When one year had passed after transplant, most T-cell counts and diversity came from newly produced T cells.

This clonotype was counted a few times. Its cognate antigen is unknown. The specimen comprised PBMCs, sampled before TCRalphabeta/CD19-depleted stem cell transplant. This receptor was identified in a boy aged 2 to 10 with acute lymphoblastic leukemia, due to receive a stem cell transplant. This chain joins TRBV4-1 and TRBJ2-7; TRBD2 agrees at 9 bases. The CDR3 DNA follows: TGCGCCAGCAGCCACCGACTAGCGGCTATACCCTACGAGCAGTACTTC. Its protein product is CASSHRLAAIPYEQYF.